The present entry profiles one TCR beta chain with its context. Its antigen is undetermined. MiXCR, applied by TCRdb to the reads, yields one record per CDR3 protein. Among 400,000 or so distinct CDR3 sequences listed, 31% were seen once. The CDR3 consists of 14 residues. From germline, CDR1 is ENHRY and CDR2 SYGVKD. V lost 4 bases and J lost 5; bases outside the gene matches: 6. This sample was taken from a study of T cell repertoires in cytomegalovirus infection. Study as a whole: Public TCR beta signatures marked donors with CMV infection and the matching HLA. Findings and caveats of the study: Carriers of CMV plus the relevant HLA were identified by cumulative public TCR beta family frequency. Clonotypes of TCR beta that were HLA-C-restricted and CMV-specific dominated the ex vivo response.

Sequencing was performed on PBMCs. The chain employs TRBV10-3 and TRBJ1-1; the match to TRBD1 covers 8 bases. The TCR comes from a human donor in good health (CMV status not recorded). Some clones in this sample may be carry-over from other donors' samples. CDR3 bases: TGTGCCATCAGTGGACAGGGGCAGAGGACTGAAGCTTTCTTT. Its protein product is CAISGQGQRTEAFF.